These 21 T cell receptor beta chains were all obtained from the same sample, sequenced in a study of blood T cells in healthy people across ages. Then a second PCR, running roughly 7 to 11 cycles, was carried out with a sample-barcoded 5' primer and a J-beta primer mix. TCRdb re-derived calls from the 5' RACE reads in MiXCR, one entry per CDR3 protein. The sample holds over 950,000 distinct CDR3 sequences, roughly 50% seen once. Sequenced input: blood. Source of these receptors: a woman aged 60 to 75 in good health.

The chain joins TRBV7-2 to TRBJ2-3; possible D gene TRBD1, 5 bases. V lost 5 bases to trimming and J lost 6 bases, with 15 bases between them. Looked up from germline, CDR1 is SGHTA and CDR2 is FQGNSA. This CDR3 has 14 residues. CDR3 sequence reads: CASSPGISDDTQYF. The DNA of the CDR3 is TGTGCCAGCAGCCCAGGGATTTCGGATGATACGCAGTATTTT. The variable domain in full, completed from reference TRBV7-2 and TRBJ2-3, reads GAGVSQSPSNKVTEKGKDVELRCDPISGHTALYWYRQSLGQGLEFLIYFQGNSAPDKSGLPSDRFSAERTGGSVSTLTIQRTQQEDSAVYLCASSPGISDDTQYFGPGTRLTVL.

The rearrangement joins TRBV4-1 to TRBJ2-3; 8 bases are a match to TRBD2. There are 16 residues in the CDR3. Germline lookup yields CDR1 MGHRA and CDR2 YSYEKL. With V trimmed by 0 bases and J by 7 bases, 9 bases remained unmatched. The CDR3 spells CASSQEGKAGVNTQYF. DNA for the CDR3: TGCGCCAGCAGCCAAGAAGGGAAAGCGGGAGTCAATACGCAGTATTTT.

The chain uses TRBV27 and TRBJ2-7; a possible D gene is TRBD2 (6 bases). The V gene's germline CDR1 is MNHEY and CDR2 SMNVEV (reference sequence). V lost 6 bases and J lost 4, with 19 bases in between. The CDR3 has 15 amino acids. The CDR3 loop is CASRESGSRIYEQYF. In nucleotides, the CDR3 is TGTGCCAGCAGAGAAAGCGGGTCCCGTATATACGAGCAGTACTTC.

V usage is TRBV10-3 and J usage is TRBJ1-5, with unresolved D. The V end was cut by 3 bases, the J end by 3 bases, with 3 bases between. From germline, CDR1 is ENHRY and CDR2 SYGVKD. CDR3 length: 12 residues. The CDR3 bases are TGTGCCATCAGTGACCCCAATCAGCCCCAGCATTTT. Residues: CAISDPNQPQHF.

This rearrangement joins TRBV18 to TRBJ2-5; D tentatively fits TRBD1 or TRBD2 (5 bases each). Deletions cut 0 bases from V and 5 bases from J, with 13 bases between. The CDR3 length is 15 residues. CDR1 is KGHSH, CDR2 LQKENI, per germline. CDR3 amino acids: CASSPPGPTGETQYF. The CDR3 DNA reads as TGTGCCAGCTCACCACCGGGACCCACTGGGGAGACCCAGTACTTC.

This sequence joins TRBV30 and TRBJ1-2, with D tentatively TRBD1 (5 bases). The CDR3 is 13 residues long. Trimming took off 4 bases at V and 5 bases at J, with 14 bases between the two ends. Germline V CDR1 and CDR2: GTSNPN, SVGIG (reference sequence). The CDR3 DNA is TGTGCCTGGATGGAGGGGCTGGCTTATGGCTACACCTTC. It yields the protein CAWMEGLAYGYTF.

The sample holds one count of this clonotype. V and J are TRBV7-3 and TRBJ2-1; D gene unclear. This CDR3 contains 13 residues. Trimming took 0 bases from V and 9 from J, leaving 9 bases between them. The germline V gene encodes CDR1 SGHTA and CDR2 FQGTGA. As DNA, the CDR3 is TGTGCCAGCAGCTTAACGATGGGCTTTGAGCAGTTCTTC. Amino acid sequence: CASSLTMGFEQFF.

The sample holds a few counts of this clonotype. An end of the junction does not agree with germline; a read error may underlie this. V usage is TRBV7-2 and J usage is TRBJ2-7; D is perhaps TRBD2 (6 bases). The CDR3 is 16 residues long. Germline values: CDR1 SGHTA, CDR2 FQGNSA. The CDR3 region is CASSLAGTESTYEQYF. The CDR3 coding sequence is TGTGCCAGCAGCCTAGCTGGGACTGAAAGTACCTACGAGCAGTACTTC. Using reference TRBV7-2 and TRBJ2-7 for the parts outside the CDR3, the full variable domain is GAGVSQSPSNKVTEKGKDVELRCDPISGHTALYWYRQSLGQGLEFLIYFQGNSAPDKSGLPSDRFSAERTGGSVSTLTIQRTQQEDSAVYLCASSLAGTESTYEQYFGPGTRLTVT.

This clonotype has just one count. In this CDR3 the conserved last residue, phenylalanine or tryptophan, is missing, so a read error is likely. This chain connects TRBV3-1 to TRBJ1-1; D uncertain. The V end was cut by 1 base, the J end by 7 bases, with 10 bases between. This CDR3 spans 13 amino acids. The germline V gene encodes CDR1 LGHDT and CDR2 YNNKEL (reference sequence). The DNA for the CDR3 is TGTGCCAGCAGCCAAGTCACACTGGGTGAAGCTTTCTCT. It is translated as CASSQVTLGEAFS.

The V gene is TRBV28, the J gene TRBJ2-7; TRBD1 is a possible D gene (5 bases). This CDR3 is 17 amino acids long. In germline, CDR1 is MDHEN, CDR2 SYDVKM. With 4 bases removed from V and 0 bases from J, the gap between germline ends came to 19 bases. In DNA form, the CDR3 reads TGTGCCAGCAGTTCAATGATGGGGCTCCGAAGCTCCTACGAGCAGTACTTC. As protein: CASSSMMGLRSSYEQYF.

This chain uses TRBV6-5 with TRBJ2-5, with a possible D match to TRBD1 (7 bases). This CDR3 comprises 13 residues. Trimming pared 7 bases from V and 4 bases from J, leaving 13 bases between. Germline V lookup: CDR1 MNHEY, CDR2 SVGAGI. Written as DNA, the CDR3 is TGTGCCAGCAAATACAGGGGAGGAGAGACCCAGTACTTC. Amino acid sequence: CASKYRGGETQYF.

This clonotype turned up a few times. This rearrangement joins TRBV25-1 to TRBJ2-5; TRBD1 might be the D (5 bases). The CDR3 has 14 amino acids. Trimming took 0 bases from V and 5 from J, leaving 10 bases between them. Germline V gene data show CDR1 as MGHDK and CDR2 as SYGVNS. The CDR3 loop reads CASSEYAGLETQYF. The CDR3 DNA follows: TGTGCCAGCAGTGAATATGCAGGGCTGGAGACCCAGTACTTC.

This clonotype has only one observation. V gene TRBV28 combines with J gene TRBJ2-3; TRBD2 agrees at 8 bases. Germline CDR1 reads MDHEN; CDR2 reads SYDVKM. CDR3 length equals 16 residues. Trimming removed 2 bases from V and 7 bases from J; junction bases left unmatched: 11. The CDR3 here is CASSLGQAGVSYTQYF. Written as DNA, the CDR3 is TGTGCCAGCAGTTTAGGTCAAGCGGGAGTTTCGTATACGCAGTATTTT.

The chain carries TRBV6-6 and TRBJ2-3; D might be TRBD2 (6 bases). V lost 2 bases, J lost 6 bases, and 9 bases lay in between. Germline loops: CDR1 MNHNY, CDR2 SVGAGI (reference sequence). The CDR3 sequence is 13 residues long. The CDR3 region has the DNA TGTGCCAGCAGTTACCGGAGGGCGGATACGCAGTATTTT. Translation: CASSYRRADTQYF.

The rearrangement joins TRBV7-2 to TRBJ2-7; 8 bases fit TRBD2. The germline gives CDR1 SGHTA, CDR2 FQGNSA. Trimming removed 1 base from V and 6 bases from J; junction bases left unmatched: 2. The CDR3 loop spans 13 amino acids. CDR3 coding DNA: TGTGCCAGCAGCTTAGATAGCGGGATCGAGCAGTACTTC. Protein product: CASSLDSGIEQYF.

This clonotype has a count of ten or more. The V gene is TRBV6-6, the J gene TRBJ2-5; D gene ambiguous. The CDR3 has 12 residues. Trimming shortened V by 2 bases and J by 1 base, and 2 bases separated the two germline ends. CDR1 and CDR2 from the germline V gene are MNHNY and SVGAGI (reference sequence). Written as DNA, the CDR3 is TGTGCCAGCAGTTACGGCCAAGAGACCCAGTACTTC. Protein: CASSYGQETQYF.

This clonotype came up once. The gene calls are TRBV7-9 and TRBJ2-1; the D is unclear. Germline lookup yields CDR1 SEHNR and CDR2 FQNEAQ (reference sequence). This CDR3 comprises 12 residues. Trimming shortened V by 1 base and J by 9 bases, and 7 bases separated the two germline ends. CDR3 sequence reads: CASSLEYGEQFF. CDR3 sequence (DNA): TGTGCCAGCAGCTTAGAATATGGTGAGCAGTTCTTC.

V usage is TRBV9 and J usage is TRBJ2-7, with D possibly being TRBD1 or TRBD2 (5 bases each). The J call is doubtful: the DNA matches TRBJ2-5 better. Germline V gene sequence: CDR1 SGDLS, CDR2 YYNGEE. The CDR3 spans 13 residues. The CDR3 protein is CASSGAGTETQYF. As DNA, the CDR3 is TGTGCCAGCAGCGGAGCTGGGACAGAGACCCAGTACTTC.

The V call is TRBV9, the J call TRBJ2-5, with TRBD1 identical over 7 bases. CDR1 SGDLS and CDR2 YYNGEE come from the germline V gene. Germline trimming cut 4 bases from V and 11 bases from J; bases unmatched to any gene: 17. This CDR3 is 15 amino acids long. CDR3 nucleotide sequence: TGTGCCAGCAGCCGAGGGGGACAGACGGCCGGTGAGCAGTACTTC. Translated, it gives CASSRGGQTAGEQYF.

The genes are TRBV7-2 and TRBJ2-5; no clear D gene. Deletions cut 3 bases from V and 2 bases from J, with 16 bases between. The V gene's germline CDR1 is SGHTA and CDR2 FQGNSA. This CDR3 is 16 amino acids long. The CDR3 loop is CASSFGPSRVQETQYF. CDR3 DNA sequence: TGTGCCAGCAGCTTCGGGCCGAGTCGAGTTCAAGAGACCCAGTACTTC.

The CDR3 nucleotides are TGCGCCAGCAGCAGGAATAGCGGGAGATTCACAGATACGCAGTATTTT. The encoded protein is CASSRNSGRFTDTQYF. The V call is TRBV5-1, the J call TRBJ2-3, with 9 bases that match TRBD2. J was trimmed by 2 bases and V by 4 bases; bases with no gene match: 8. Looked up from germline, CDR1 is SGHRS and CDR2 is YFSETQ. The CDR3 is 16 residues long.